The 22 T cell receptor beta chains below come from one sample, sequenced in a study of shared clonotypes between healthy human individuals. Naive CD8 cells lacked CD45RO and underwent positive selection for CCR7, leaving out terminally differentiated effector memory CD45RA+ cells. The protocol was immunoSEQ multiplex PCR, while the TCRdb copy is restricted to in-frame clones and leaves out a portion. The repertoire holds about 2.1 million clones, 80% to 95% seen once, with less than 2% in the top ten. Input material: naive CD8+ T cells from PBMCs. The origin of the receptors is a man younger than 35 in good health. Some clones in this sample may be carry-over from other donors' samples.

The chain joins TRBV4-3 to TRBJ2-2; the match to TRBD1 covers 9 bases. The CDR3 spans 16 residues. Germline-derived CDR1 and CDR2 are LGHNA and YSLEER. Trimming took 2 bases from V and 4 from J; bases not matched to a gene: 5. This CDR3 reads CASSQPTGGGTGELFF. The CDR3 nucleotides read TGCGCCAGCAGCCAACCGACAGGGGGAGGCACCGGGGAGCTGTTTTTT.

The chain recombines TRBV27 with TRBJ2-3, with 7 nucleotides matching TRBD2. Unmatched junction bases numbered 11, after V lost 5 bases and J lost 6 bases. The CDR3 spans 15 residues. Germline CDR1 reads MNHEY; CDR2 reads SMNVEV (reference sequence). CDR3 residues: CASSRLALEVDTQYF. CDR3 coding DNA: TGTGCCAGCAGTCGACTAGCACTAGAGGTGGATACGCAGTATTTT.

The chain joins TRBV6-5 to TRBJ1-5; D gene unclear. Looked up from germline, CDR1 is MNHEY and CDR2 is SVGAGI. CDR3 size: 15 residues. V was clipped by 2 bases and J by 4 bases, with 12 bases between them. CDR3 sequence reads: CASSYVFDPNQPQHF. CDR3 bases: TGTGCCAGCAGTTACGTCTTCGACCCTAATCAGCCCCAGCATTTT.

The V and J genes are TRBV9 and TRBJ2-3, with a tentative D call TRBD1 (6 bases). Trimming removed 4 bases at V and 2 bases at J, with 17 bases between. Germline CDR1 and CDR2: SGDLS and YYNGEE. CDR3 size: 16 residues. The CDR3 region is CASSLQGQAITDTQYF. DNA of the CDR3: TGTGCCAGCAGCCTCCAGGGGCAGGCTATCACAGATACGCAGTATTTT.

V is TRBV23-1 and J is TRBJ2-7, with 7 bases that match TRBD2. TRBV23-1 is designated an ORF whose function remains uncertain. CDR3 size: 16 residues. The trim removed 0 bases at V and 3 bases at J, leaving 8 bases unmatched. The CDR3 protein is CASSQSCWRECYEQYF. The CDR3 bases are TGCGCCAGCAGTCAATCGTGCTGGCGGGAGTGCTACGAGCAGTACTTC.

The rearrangement links TRBV9 to TRBJ1-2; D unclear. Trimming removed 0 bases from V and 5 bases from J, with 11 bases in between. Germline V gene sequence: CDR1 SGDLS, CDR2 YYNGEE. This CDR3 spans 14 amino acids. In DNA form, the CDR3 reads TGTGCCAGCAGCGTAGACGACGCCGCTTATGGCTACACCTTC. It is translated as CASSVDDAAYGYTF.

This clone was seen once. The V call is TRBV11-2, the J call TRBJ2-7; 7 bases are shared with TRBD2. With V trimmed by 5 bases and J by 4 bases, 11 bases remained unmatched. The germline gives CDR1 SGHAT, CDR2 FQNNGV. This CDR3 is 15 amino acids long. CDR3 DNA sequence: TGTGCCAGCAGCGAGCCAGGGACTAAAAAATACGAGCAGTACTTC. Its translation is CASSEPGTKKYEQYF. Full variable domain (remainder filled in from reference TRBV11-2 and TRBJ2-7): EAGVAQSPRYKIIEKRQSVAFWCNPISGHATLYWYQQILGQGPKLLIQFQNNGVVDDSQLPKDRFSAERLKGVDSTLKIQPAKLEDSAVYLCASSEPGTKKYEQYFGPGTRLTVT.

As for this clone: The sample carries other DNA sequences with the same CDR3. This chain links TRBV7-6 with TRBJ1-3, with D possibly TRBD1 on 5 matching bases. Germline V gene data show CDR1 as SGHVS and CDR2 as FNYEAQ. CDR3 length: 15 amino acids. V lost 3 bases to trimming and J lost 4 bases, with 13 bases between them. The chain's CDR3 is CASSLGGPSGNTIYF. The CDR3, as DNA: TGTGCCAGCAGCTTGGGGGGACCTAGCGGAAACACCATATATTTT.

The CDR3 sequence is CASSQLAGETYEQYF. CDR3 nucleotide sequence: TGTGCCAGCAGCCAATTAGCGGGGGAAACCTACGAGCAGTACTTC. The chain links TRBV5-5 to TRBJ2-7; TRBD2 matches 9 bases. Losses at the gene ends were 4 bases for V and 2 bases for J; bases not matched to a gene: 7. This CDR3 has 15 amino acids. From germline, CDR1 is SGHKS and CDR2 YYEKEE (reference sequence).

The chain joins TRBV19 to TRBJ1-1, with unresolved D. CDR3 length equals 12 residues. The germline gives CDR1 LNHDA, CDR2 SQIVND (reference sequence). V was clipped by 3 bases and J by 10 bases, with 12 bases between them. CDR3 in DNA: TGTGCCAGTAGTATTCGTGGGTATGGAGCTTTCTTT. Translation: CASSIRGYGAFF.

V and J are TRBV5-6 and TRBJ2-4, with a tentative D call TRBD2 (6 bases). V lost 0 bases, J lost 1 base, and 11 bases lay in between. The CDR3 runs to 16 residues. Germline V gives CDR1 SGHDT, CDR2 YYEEEE. CDR3: CASSLDGGGAKNIQYF. DNA of the CDR3: TGTGCCAGCAGCTTGGATGGTGGAGGGGCCAAAAACATTCAGTACTTC.

The chain employs TRBV7-8 and TRBJ2-3; a possible D gene is TRBD1 (5 bases). Germline V CDR1 and CDR2: SGHVS, FQNEAQ. V lost 0 bases to trimming and J lost 0 bases, with 10 bases between them. The CDR3 consists of 16 residues. CDR3: CASSLAPGASTDTQYF. DNA of the CDR3: TGTGCCAGCAGCTTAGCCCCTGGGGCGAGCACAGATACGCAGTATTTT.

This chain joins TRBV9 and TRBJ2-2; 8 nucleotides agree with TRBD1. This CDR3 region has 17 residues. Germline CDR1 reads SGDLS; CDR2 reads YYNGEE. The V segment lost 0 bases and the J segment 4 bases; nucleotides outside the gene matches: 8. CDR3 in amino acids: CASSVAKDRVRTGELFF. The CDR3 nucleotides read TGTGCCAGCAGCGTAGCCAAGGACAGGGTTCGCACCGGGGAGCTGTTTTTT. Filled out from reference TRBV9 and TRBJ2-2, the complete variable domain reads DSGVTQTPKHLITATGQRVTLRCSPRSGDLSVYWYQQSLDQGLQFLIQYYNGEERAKGNILERFSAQQFPDLHSELNLSSLELGDSALYFCASSVAKDRVRTGELFFGEGSRLTVL.

The CDR3: CASSLWTGPNTEAFF. The CDR3 DNA is TGTGCCAGCAGCTTATGGACAGGGCCGAACACTGAAGCTTTCTTT. This chain connects TRBV7-3 to TRBJ1-1; 8 bases map to TRBD1. The CDR3 extends over 15 amino acids. From germline, CDR1 is SGHTA and CDR2 FQGTGA. J was trimmed by 1 base and V by 2 bases; bases with no gene match: 3. Combining the CDR3 with reference TRBV7-3 and TRBJ1-1 gives the whole variable domain GAGVSQTPSNKVTEKGKYVELRCDPISGHTALYWYRQSLGQGPEFLIYFQGTGAADDSGLPNDRFFAVRPEGSVSTLKIQRTERGDSAVYLCASSLWTGPNTEAFFGQGTRLTVV.

The rearrangement links TRBV28 to TRBJ2-7; D is possibly TRBD1 (6 bases). The germline V gene has CDR1 MDHEN and CDR2 SYDVKM. CDR3 length: 17 amino acids. V lost 1 base and J 5 bases, leaving 21 bases between the germline ends. For the CDR3, the DNA is TGTGCCAGCAGTTTATTCGGCAGGGGCCTACCCCCTAACGAGCAGTACTTC. Its translation is CASSLFGRGLPPNEQYF.

The chain employs TRBV10-1 and TRBJ2-1, with D possibly being TRBD1 (6 bases). Trimming stripped 0 bases from V and 9 bases from J, with 12 bases between. The CDR3 length is 14 residues. The germline gives CDR1 WNHNN, CDR2 SYGVQD (reference sequence). CDR3 region: CASSESTGRSEQFF. In DNA form, the CDR3 reads TGCGCCAGCAGTGAGTCGACAGGACGAAGTGAGCAGTTCTTC.

V gene TRBV6-5 combines with J gene TRBJ2-7; 7 nucleotides agree with TRBD1. CDR3 length equals 16 residues. Trimming took 4 bases from V and 0 from J; bases not matched to a gene: 9. Germline lookup yields CDR1 MNHEY and CDR2 SVGAGI. CDR3 in amino acids: CASSLPRDSVSYEQYF. CDR3 bases: TGTGCCAGCAGTTTACCCCGGGACAGTGTCTCCTACGAGCAGTACTTC.

The genes are TRBV6-5 and TRBJ2-3; D is possibly TRBD2 (6 bases). Looked up from germline, CDR1 is MNHEY and CDR2 is SVGAGI. Trimming shortened V by 6 bases and J by 2 bases, and 15 bases separated the two germline ends. This CDR3 is 15 amino acids long. Written as DNA, the CDR3 is TGTGCCAGCAGGCTACTAGCCGGGTACACAGATACGCAGTATTTT. Its protein is CASRLLAGYTDTQYF.

This chain uses TRBV28 with TRBJ2-3; D is ambiguous. Germline CDR1 reads MDHEN; CDR2 reads SYDVKM. The V and J ends lost 8 bases and 4 bases respectively, with 16 bases between them. This CDR3 spans 14 amino acids. CDR3 DNA sequence: TGTGCCAGCGGCTCCTTAGCCGCCCCAGATACGCAGTATTTT. It encodes CASGSLAAPDTQYF.

V usage is TRBV21-1 and J usage is TRBJ2-7; TRBD2, the D gene given by the table, was not confirmed from the DNA. TRBV21-1 corresponds to a pseudogene. The CDR3 has 16 residues. The CDR3 bases are TGTGCCAGCAGCAAAGGGCCTAGCGAACCGAGTCCCGAGCAGTACTTC. Translation gives CASSKGPSEPSPEQYF.

J is TRBJ2-5 and V is TRBV9, with no clear D. Germline CDR1 and CDR2: SGDLS and YYNGEE. Trimming took off 0 bases at V and 1 base at J, with 10 bases between the two ends. The CDR3 runs 15 residues. CDR3 region: CASSVGGLRQETQYF. Written as DNA, the CDR3 is TGTGCCAGCAGCGTAGGAGGCCTCCGCCAAGAGACCCAGTACTTC. The full variable domain, completed using reference TRBV9 and TRBJ2-5, is DSGVTQTPKHLITATGQRVTLRCSPRSGDLSVYWYQQSLDQGLQFLIQYYNGEERAKGNILERFSAQQFPDLHSELNLSSLELGDSALYFCASSVGGLRQETQYFGPGTRLLVL.

The gene calls are TRBV7-3 and TRBJ1-1, with 8 bases that match TRBD1. Germline V lookup: CDR1 SGHTA, CDR2 FQGTGA. The V segment lost 2 bases and the J segment 4 bases; nucleotides outside the gene matches: 3. The CDR3 runs to 14 residues. The CDR3 nucleotides are TGTGCCAGCAGCTTATCCGGGACAGGCACTGAAGCTTTCTTT. Translated, it gives CASSLSGTGTEAFF.